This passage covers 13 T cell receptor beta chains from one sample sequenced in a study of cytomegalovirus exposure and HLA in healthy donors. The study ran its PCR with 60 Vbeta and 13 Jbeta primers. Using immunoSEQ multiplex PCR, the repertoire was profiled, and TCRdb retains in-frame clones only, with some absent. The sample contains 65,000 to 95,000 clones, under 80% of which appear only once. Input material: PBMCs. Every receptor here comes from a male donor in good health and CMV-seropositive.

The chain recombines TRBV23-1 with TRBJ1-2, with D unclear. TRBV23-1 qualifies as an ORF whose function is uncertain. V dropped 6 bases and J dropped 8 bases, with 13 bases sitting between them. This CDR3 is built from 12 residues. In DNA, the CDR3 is TGCGCCAGCAGGAACCGGGAACGAGGCTACACCTTC. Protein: CASRNRERGYTF.

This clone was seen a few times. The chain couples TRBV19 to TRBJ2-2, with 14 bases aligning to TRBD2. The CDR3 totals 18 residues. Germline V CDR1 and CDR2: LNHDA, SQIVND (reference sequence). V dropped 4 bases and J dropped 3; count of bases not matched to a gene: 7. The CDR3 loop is CASSTGLAGGLDTGELFF. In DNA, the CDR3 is TGTGCCAGTAGTACCGGACTAGCGGGAGGTTTGGACACCGGGGAGCTGTTTTTT.

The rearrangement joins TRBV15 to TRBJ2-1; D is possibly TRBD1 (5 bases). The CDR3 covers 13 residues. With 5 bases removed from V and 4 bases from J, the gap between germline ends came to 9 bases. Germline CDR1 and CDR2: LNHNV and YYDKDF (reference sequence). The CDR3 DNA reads TGTGCCACCAGCTATTCAGGGTACAATGAGCAGTTCTTC. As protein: CATSYSGYNEQFF. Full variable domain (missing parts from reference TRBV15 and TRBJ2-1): DAMVIQNPRYQVTQFGKPVTLSCSQTLNHNVMYWYQQKSSQAPKLLFHYYDKDFNNEADTPDNFQSRRPNTSFCFLDIRSPGLGDTAMYLCATSYSGYNEQFFGPGTRLTVL.

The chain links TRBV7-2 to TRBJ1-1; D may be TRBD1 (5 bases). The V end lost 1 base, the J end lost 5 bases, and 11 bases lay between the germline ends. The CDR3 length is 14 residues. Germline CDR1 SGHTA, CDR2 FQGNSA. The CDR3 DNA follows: TGTGCCAGCAGCTTAGTCCGACAGCTGACTGAAGCTTTCTTT. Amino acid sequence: CASSLVRQLTEAFF.

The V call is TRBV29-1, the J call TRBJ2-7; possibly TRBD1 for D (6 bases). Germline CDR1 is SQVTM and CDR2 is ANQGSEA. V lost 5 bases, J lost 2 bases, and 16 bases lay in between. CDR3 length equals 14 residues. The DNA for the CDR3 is TGCAGCGTTAAACTCCGGGACACAACCTACGAGCAGTACTTC. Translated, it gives CSVKLRDTTYEQYF.

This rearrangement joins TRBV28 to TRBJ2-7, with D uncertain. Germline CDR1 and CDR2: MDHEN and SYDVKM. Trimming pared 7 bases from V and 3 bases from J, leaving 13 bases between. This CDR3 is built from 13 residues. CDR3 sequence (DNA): TGTGCCAGCACCGTCGGCGGCAGCTACGAGCAGTACTTC. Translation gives CASTVGGSYEQYF.

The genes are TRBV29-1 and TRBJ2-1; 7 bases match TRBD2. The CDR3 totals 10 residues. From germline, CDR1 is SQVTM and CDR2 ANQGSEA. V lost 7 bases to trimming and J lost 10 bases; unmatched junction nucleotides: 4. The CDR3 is CSGGRAEQFF. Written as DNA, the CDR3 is TGCAGCGGGGGGAGGGCCGAGCAGTTCTTC.

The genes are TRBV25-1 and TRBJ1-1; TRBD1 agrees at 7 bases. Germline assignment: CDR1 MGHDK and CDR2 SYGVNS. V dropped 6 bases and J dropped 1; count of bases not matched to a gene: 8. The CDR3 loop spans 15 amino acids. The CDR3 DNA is TGTGCCAGCAGGGACTACAGGGGAACGAACACTGAAGCTTTCTTT. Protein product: CASRDYRGTNTEAFF. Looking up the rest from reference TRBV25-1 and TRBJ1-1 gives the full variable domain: EADIYQTPRYLVIGTGKKITLECSQTMGHDKMYWYQQDPGMELHLIHYSYGVNSTEKGDLSSESTVSRIRTEHFPLTLESARPSHTSQYLCASRDYRGTNTEAFFGQGTRLTVV.

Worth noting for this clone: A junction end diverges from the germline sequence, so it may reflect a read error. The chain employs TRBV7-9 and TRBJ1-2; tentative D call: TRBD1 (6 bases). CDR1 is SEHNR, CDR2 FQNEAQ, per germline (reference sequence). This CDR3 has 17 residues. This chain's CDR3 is CSSSRYPINQGNYGYTF. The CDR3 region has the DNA TGTTCCAGCAGCCGTTATCCGATTAACCAGGGGAACTATGGCTACACCTTC.

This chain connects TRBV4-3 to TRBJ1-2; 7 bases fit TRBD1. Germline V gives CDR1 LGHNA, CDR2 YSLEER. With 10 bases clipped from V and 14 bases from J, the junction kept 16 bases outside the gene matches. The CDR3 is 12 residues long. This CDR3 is CAISGTEGGRTF. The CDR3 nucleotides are TGCGCCATTTCCGGGACAGAAGGGGGAAGGACCTTC.

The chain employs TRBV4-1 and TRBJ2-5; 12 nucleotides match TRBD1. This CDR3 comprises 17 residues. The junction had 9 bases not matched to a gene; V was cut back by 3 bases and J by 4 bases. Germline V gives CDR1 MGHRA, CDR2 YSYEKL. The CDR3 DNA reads TGCGCCAGCAGCCAGGGGTCGGGGGACAGGGGGCGAGAGACCCAGTACTTC. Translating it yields CASSQGSGDRGRETQYF.

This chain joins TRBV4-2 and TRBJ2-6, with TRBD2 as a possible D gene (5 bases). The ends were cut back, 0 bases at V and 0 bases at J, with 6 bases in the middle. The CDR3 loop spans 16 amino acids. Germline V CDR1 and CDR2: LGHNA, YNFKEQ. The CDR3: CASSQEGSSGANVLTF. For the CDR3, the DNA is TGTGCCAGCAGCCAAGAAGGGAGCTCTGGGGCCAACGTCCTGACTTTC.

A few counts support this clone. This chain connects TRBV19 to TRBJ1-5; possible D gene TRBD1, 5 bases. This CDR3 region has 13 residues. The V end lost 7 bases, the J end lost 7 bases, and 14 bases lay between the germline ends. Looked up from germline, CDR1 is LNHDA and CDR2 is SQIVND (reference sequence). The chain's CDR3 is CASTLGVGQPQHF. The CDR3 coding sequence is TGTGCCAGTACCTTAGGGGTCGGGCAGCCCCAGCATTTT.